This T cell receptor beta chain was identified during a study of long-term antiretroviral therapy in people with HIV. Study summary: The 2015 immediate-ART recommendation was preceded by the earliest samples by about a decade. Findings and limits, study-wide: An increase in diversity followed ART, yet levels stayed below transplant donor controls.

Of note for this clone: Its specificity is not known.

Run at survey level, the immunoSEQ assay was version v3.0. TCRdb's table, derived via immunoSEQ multiplex PCR, lists solely in-frame clones and lacks some. The data show under 30,000 clones, around 82% seen once. V lost 3 bases and J lost 2; bases outside the gene matches: 16. Germline CDR1 and CDR2: SEHNR and FQNEAQ (reference sequence). This CDR3 contains 19 residues. Everyone in the study who had HIV was treated in the United States. Sequencing was performed on unsorted PBMCs, taken 3 years after starting antiretroviral therapy. This clonotype was sampled from a middle-aged man with HIV. The chain combines TRBV7-9 with TRBJ2-3, with 8 bases aligning to TRBD2. CDR3 residues: CASSFPLAGSPGFTDTQYF. CDR3 DNA sequence: TGTGCCAGCAGCTTTCCCCTAGCGGGTTCCCCCGGCTTCACAGATACGCAGTATTTT.